This TCR beta chain was sequenced during a study of blood T cell repertoires in COVID-19. Overall study context: Sites across the United States, Italy and Spain contributed samples from acute and convalescent COVID-19.

Trimming took off 2 bases at V and 0 bases at J, with 10 bases between the two ends. The CDR3 runs 15 residues. Germline V CDR1 and CDR2: LGHDT, YNNKEL (reference sequence). Methods used by the authors: Amplified reference gene primers provided the basis for estimating nucleated cell counts. Clones were sequenced by immunoSEQ multiplex PCR, and TCRdb holds only the in-frame ones, with some missing. V and J calls and clone size are copied from that table; D and trimming were computed from the DNA. The sample lists around 200,000 clones, around 87% occurring once. Sequences were obtained from peripheral blood. The chain is built from TRBV3-1 (or the pseudogene TRBV3-2) and TRBJ1-1, with no clear D. The clonotype originates from a woman of 80 years or more in a cohort sampled during active or convalescent COVID-19. Here the CDR3 reads CASSQLRTMNTEAFF. DNA of the CDR3: TGTGCCAGCAGCCAATTGCGTACCATGAACACTGAAGCTTTCTTT.